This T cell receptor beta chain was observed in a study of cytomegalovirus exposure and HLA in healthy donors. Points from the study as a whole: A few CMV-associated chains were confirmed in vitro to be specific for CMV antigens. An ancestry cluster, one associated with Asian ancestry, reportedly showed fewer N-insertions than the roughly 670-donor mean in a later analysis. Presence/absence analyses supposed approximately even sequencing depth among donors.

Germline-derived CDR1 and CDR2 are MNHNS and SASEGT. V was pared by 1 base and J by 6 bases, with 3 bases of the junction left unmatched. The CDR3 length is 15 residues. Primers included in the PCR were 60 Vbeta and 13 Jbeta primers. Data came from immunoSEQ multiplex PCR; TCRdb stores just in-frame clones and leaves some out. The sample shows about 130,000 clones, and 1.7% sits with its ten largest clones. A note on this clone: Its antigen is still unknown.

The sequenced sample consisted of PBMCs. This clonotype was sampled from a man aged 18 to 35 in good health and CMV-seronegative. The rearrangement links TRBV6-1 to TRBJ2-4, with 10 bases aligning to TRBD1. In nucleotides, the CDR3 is TGTGCCAGCAGTGAAGTGGGACAGGGGTTAAACATTCAGTACTTC. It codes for CASSEVGQGLNIQYF.